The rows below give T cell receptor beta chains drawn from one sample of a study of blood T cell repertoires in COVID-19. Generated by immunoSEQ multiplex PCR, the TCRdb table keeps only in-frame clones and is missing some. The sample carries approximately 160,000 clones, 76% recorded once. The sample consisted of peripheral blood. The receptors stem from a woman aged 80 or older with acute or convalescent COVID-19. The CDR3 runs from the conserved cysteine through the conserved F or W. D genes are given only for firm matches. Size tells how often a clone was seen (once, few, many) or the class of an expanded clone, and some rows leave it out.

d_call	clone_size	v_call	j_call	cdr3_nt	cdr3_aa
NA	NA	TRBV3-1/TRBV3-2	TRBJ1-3	TGTGCCAGCAGCCTTCAGGGGTACGGAAACACCATATATTTT	CASSLQGYGNTIYF
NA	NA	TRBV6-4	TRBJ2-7	TGTGCCAACGCGGGGGAGCAGTACTTC	CANAGEQYF
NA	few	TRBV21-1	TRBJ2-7	TGTGCCAGCAGCAAAGGGGTCCACGGGACTAGCTGGTACGAGCAGTACTTC	CASSKGVHGTSWYEQYF
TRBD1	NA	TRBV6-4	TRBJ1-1	TGTGCCAGCAGTGTTAATGGACAGGGGGATGAAGCTTTCTTT	CASSVNGQGDEAFF
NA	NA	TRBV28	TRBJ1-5	TGTGCCAGCGCGGGGGGTAGCAATCAGCCCCAGCATTTT	CASAGGSNQPQHF
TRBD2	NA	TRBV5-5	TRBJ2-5	TGTGCCAGCAGCTTGGGACGATTGGGACTAGCGGGGCTGGGGGAAGAGACCCAGTACTTC	CASSLGRLGLAGLGEETQYF
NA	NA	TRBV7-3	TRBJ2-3	TGTGCCAGCAGCCCCCGAGTGACAGACACAGATACGCAGTATTTT	CASSPRVTDTDTQYF
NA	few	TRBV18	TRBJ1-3	TGTGCCAGCTCACCGCGACAGGAAAGCTCTGGAAACACCATATATTTT	CASSPRQESSGNTIYF
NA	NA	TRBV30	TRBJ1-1	TGTGCCTGGAGCTTACCTAGAAGAGCTTTCTTT	CAWSLPRRAFF
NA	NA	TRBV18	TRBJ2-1	TGTGCCAGCTCAGGGGTGGACACGCTCGGGAATGAGCAGTTCTTC	CASSGVDTLGNEQFF
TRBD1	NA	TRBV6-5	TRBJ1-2	TGTGCCAGCAGCGCGGACAGGGGGCCCTATGGCTACACCTTC	CASSADRGPYGYTF
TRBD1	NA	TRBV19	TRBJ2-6	TGTGCCAGTAGTCTAACCCGGGACAGGGTGTCTGGGGCCAACGTCCTGACTTTC	CASSLTRDRVSGANVLTF
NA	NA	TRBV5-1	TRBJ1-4	TGCGCCAGCAGCTTGGGGGCAGGGTTGGGCACTAATGAAAAACTGTTTTTT	CASSLGAGLGTNEKLFF
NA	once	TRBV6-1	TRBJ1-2	TGTGCCAGCAGTGATAGGAGAAAGAGGCATGGCTACACCTTC	CASSDRRKRHGYTF
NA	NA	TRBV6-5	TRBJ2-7	TGTGCCAGTAATCCGGGACACTCCTACTACGAGCAGTACTTC	CASNPGHSYYEQYF
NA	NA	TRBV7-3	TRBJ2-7	TGTGCCAGCAGCTCCCCTCGCGGGGATCACGAGCAGTACTTC	CASSSPRGDHEQYF
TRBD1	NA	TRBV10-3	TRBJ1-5	TGTGCCATCAGGAAAGACAGGGGAAGGCATCAGCCCCAGCATTTT	CAIRKDRGRHQPQHF
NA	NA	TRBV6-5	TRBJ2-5	TGTGCCAGCAGACTGAGGGGGGGTATCCAAGAGACCCAGTACTTC	CASRLRGGIQETQYF
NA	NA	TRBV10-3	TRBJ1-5	TGTGCCATCAGTGAGGATGGCCAGAATAGCAATCAGCCCCAGCATTTT	CAISEDGQNSNQPQHF
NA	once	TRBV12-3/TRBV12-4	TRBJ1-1	TGTGCCAGCAGTCAAAGCGGGTCGGCTTTCTTT	CASSQSGSAFF
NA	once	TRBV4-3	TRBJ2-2	TGCGCCAGCAGCCAAGATCTACAGGCCCCCGGGGAGCTGTTTTTT	CASSQDLQAPGELFF
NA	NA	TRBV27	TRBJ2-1	TGTGCCAGCAGTCCACCCGGGACTCCCTTCAATGAGCAGTTCTTC	CASSPPGTPFNEQFF
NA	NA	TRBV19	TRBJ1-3	TGTGCCAGTAGTGCGACAGCTGGAAACACCATATATTTT	CASSATAGNTIYF
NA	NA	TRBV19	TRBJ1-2	TGTGCCAGTAGTGCGTCCGGGACACACTATGGCTACACCTTC	CASSASGTHYGYTF
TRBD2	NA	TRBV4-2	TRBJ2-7	TGTGCCAGCAGCCAAGAAGCGAATAGCGGGAGCTACGAGCAGTACTTC	CASSQEANSGSYEQYF
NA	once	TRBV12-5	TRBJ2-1	TGTGCTAGTAGGCCCGGCGGCTCCTACAATGAGCAGTTCTTC	CASRPGGSYNEQFF
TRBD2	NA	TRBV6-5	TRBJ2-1	TGTGCCAGCACCCGGGGCGGGGGGGAGCAGTTCTTC	CASTRGGGEQFF
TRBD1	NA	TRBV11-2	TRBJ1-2	TGTGCCAGCAGCTTTGATGAGGGGGCTTATGGAGGCTACACCTTC	CASSFDEGAYGGYTF
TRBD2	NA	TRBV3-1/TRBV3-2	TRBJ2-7	TGTGCCAGCAGCGTTCGGACTAGCGGGAGGGCCTCCGAGCAGTACTTC	CASSVRTSGRASEQYF
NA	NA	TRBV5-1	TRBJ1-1	TGCGCCAGCAGCTTGGCCGGAGGTGGCACTGAAGCTTTCTTT	CASSLAGGGTEAFF
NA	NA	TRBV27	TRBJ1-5	TGTGCCAGCAGTTTAAATGGACAGCTCAATCAGCCCCAGCATTTT	CASSLNGQLNQPQHF
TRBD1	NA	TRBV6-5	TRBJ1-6	TGTGCCAGCAGTTCACCACGGACAGGGAAGGATGCACCCCTCCACTTT	CASSSPRTGKDAPLHF
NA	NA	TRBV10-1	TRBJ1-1	TGCGCCAGCAAAGGGGCGGACACTGAAGCTTTCTTT	CASKGADTEAFF
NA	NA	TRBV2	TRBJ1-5	TGTGCCAGCAGTGCTCGGAGCAATCAGCCCCAGCATTTT	CASSARSNQPQHF
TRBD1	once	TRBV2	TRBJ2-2	TGTGCCAGCAGGGAGACAGGGGGCTCGGGCGGGGAGCTGTTTTTT	CASRETGGSGGELFF
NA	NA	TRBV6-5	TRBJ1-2	TGTGCCAGCAGTCGCACGTTAGCTAACTATGGCTACACCTTC	CASSRTLANYGYTF
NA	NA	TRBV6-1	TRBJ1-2	TGTGCCAGCAGTGATGCAGGAAGAGTAGATGGCTACACCTTC	CASSDAGRVDGYTF
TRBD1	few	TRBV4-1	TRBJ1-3	TGCGCCAGCAGAACGGACAGGGGAGGAAACACCATATATTTT	CASRTDRGGNTIYF
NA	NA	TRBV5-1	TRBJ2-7	TGCGCCAGCAGCTTGGTACAGGGTAATCGCTACGAGCAGTACTTC	CASSLVQGNRYEQYF
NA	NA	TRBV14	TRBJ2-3	TGTGCCAGCAGCCCAGGGGGCACAGATACGCAGTATTTT	CASSPGGTDTQYF
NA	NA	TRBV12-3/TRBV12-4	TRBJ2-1	TGTGCCAGCAGTTTAGTTTTGCGGGAACAGCAGTTCTTC	CASSLVLREQQFF
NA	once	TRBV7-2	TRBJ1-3	TGTGCCAGCAGCCTCTCTGGAAACACCATATATTTT	CASSLSGNTIYF
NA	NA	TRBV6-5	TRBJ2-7	TGTGCCAGCAGTTACTCGGCGGGTCTGGGATACGAGCAGTACTTC	CASSYSAGLGYEQYF
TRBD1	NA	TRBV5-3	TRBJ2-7	TGTGCCAGAAGCTCCCCGGGAACAGGGGCCACTCTATGCGAGCAGTACTTC	CARSSPGTGATLCEQYF
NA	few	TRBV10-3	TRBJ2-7	TGTGCCATCAGTGACGAGTACAGTCTCGAGCAGTACTTC	CAISDEYSLEQYF
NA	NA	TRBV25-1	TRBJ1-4	TGTGCCAGCAGTGAATATGGAGGAGATAATGAAAAACTGTTTTTT	CASSEYGGDNEKLFF
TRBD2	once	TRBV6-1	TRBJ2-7	TGTGCCAGCAGTGTCGCTTATAGCGGGAGCTCCTACGAGCAGTACTTC	CASSVAYSGSSYEQYF
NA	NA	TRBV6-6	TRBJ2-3	TGTGCCAGCAGGAGGCGAGGAACAGATACGCAGTATTTT	CASRRRGTDTQYF
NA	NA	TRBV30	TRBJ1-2	TGTGCCTGGAGTCGGACACGAACTAACTATGGCTACACCTTC	CAWSRTRTNYGYTF
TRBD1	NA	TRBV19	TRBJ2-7	TGTGCCAGTACGGGACAGGGGGCCTACGAGCAGTACTTC	CASTGQGAYEQYF
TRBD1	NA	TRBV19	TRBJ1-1	TGTGCCAGTAGCTCCGGGACAGCGGACACTGAAGCTTTCTTT	CASSSGTADTEAFF
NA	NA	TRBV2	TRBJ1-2	TGTGCCAGCAGGGGGGGGTCTACGGGAGGCTACACCTTC	CASRGGSTGGYTF
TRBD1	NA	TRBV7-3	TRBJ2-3	TGTGCCAGCAGCATGACAGGGGGCGGGAGAACCACAGATACGCAGTATTTT	CASSMTGGGRTTDTQYF
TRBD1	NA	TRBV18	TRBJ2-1	TGTGCCAGCTCACCCCCGGGACAGGGAATATCTAGTGAGCAGTTCTTC	CASSPPGQGISSEQFF
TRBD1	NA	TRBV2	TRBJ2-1	TGTGCCAGCAGTGAATTCCGGGACAGGGCTAATAATGAGCAGTTCTTC	CASSEFRDRANNEQFF
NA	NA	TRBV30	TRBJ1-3	TGTGCCTGGAGTGTACGGGTCGGTGGGGGAAACACCATATATTTT	CAWSVRVGGGNTIYF